This paragraph reports one T cell receptor (beta chain). Its recognized antigen is unknown. No base quality values were provided; no much bigger clone lies one nucleotide off. Participants in the prospective study were aged 18 to 89 years, lived in some 24 United States geographic areas, and enrolled through a virtual design. Cohort assignment in the prospective study relied on participant-reported clinical history from a screening survey and a study questionnaire. In the prospective study, mobile phlebotomists collected whole blood, serum and a nasopharyngeal or oropharyngeal swab from each participant. Participants in the prospective study had the option to provide additional blood draws and questionnaires over an approximately 2-month period. Before DNA extraction, prospective study blood samples were shipped either frozen or at room temperature. TCRbeta CDR3 regions were amplified from genomic DNA by means of the immunoSEQ Assay, a bias-controlled multiplex PCR. The paper's data handling went like this. The number of nucleated cells in each sample was estimated by amplification of reference gene primers within the assay. Sequence reads were collapsed and filtered to measure the absolute abundance of every unique TCRbeta CDR3 rearrangement. For each sample, productive Simpson clonality was calculated by taking the square root of Simpson's diversity index across productive rearrangements. TCRdb's version of the immuneACCESS table is confined to in-frame rearrangements and falls short of the full clone set. An unresolved V gene accounts for under half of the shortfall where checked; the remainder is of unknown origin. That table is the source of V, J and clone size, and D and trimming were worked out from the DNA. Present in this sample are under 200,000 clones, 79% of which were seen just once. Together, the top ten hold about 20% of the sample.

The sample belongs to a study of blood T cell repertoires in COVID-19 (dated by TCRdb to 2020 to 2021). Context from the whole study: Recovered participants in ImmuneRACE Cohort 3 were defined by two consecutive negative NP/OP PCR tests, clearance by a healthcare professional, or resolution of symptoms. The collaborator samples originated in the United States, Italy and Spain and spanned the acute and convalescent phases of COVID-19. The prospective study material was composed of cDNA or gDNA derived from T cells, B-cell-depleted T cells, or PBMCs. Deeply sampled blood TCRbeta repertoires from subjects exposed to, actively infected with, or recovered from COVID-19 were included in the dataset. The repertoires were made available in a free public database intended to serve as a resource for research on the immune response to SARS-CoV-2. The samples were drawn from the first 160 participants of the ongoing ImmuneRACE study and from over 950 subjects provided by 6 global collaborators. Sample metadata almost always included a de-identified subject ID, COVID-19 status, age in years and sex. HLA class I and class II types, where available, came from metadata supplied by the sample provider rather than from assay-based typing. Broad study findings and their caveats: The amount of clinical and demographic metadata varied by source and participant and was provided uncurated.

According to the germline V gene, CDR1 reads SGHTA and CDR2 reads FQGTGA. The CDR3 runs 16 residues from the cysteine to the phenylalanine. The read is trimmed to its CDR3 DNA, 48 bases read in frame from base 1. The junction carries 18 bases between V and J, which are trimmed by 3 bases and 4 bases respectively. Sequencing input: PBMCs or T cells enriched from blood (not recorded which). The chain is made from TRBV7-3 and TRBJ1-1; TRBD1 could be the D gene, as 6 bases match. The origin of this receptor is a woman aged 70-85 years in a cohort exposed to, infected with or recovered from COVID-19 (not recorded which). The CDR3 corresponds to CASSLGGPLGRTEAFF. The DNA reads TGTGCCAGCAGCTTGGGGGGGCCTCTCGGTCGCACTGAAGCTTTCTTT.